This TCR beta chain was captured by sequencing in a study of blood T cell repertoires in COVID-19. Points on this clone: The DNA is left out, because the CDR3 cannot be placed on it with certainty; the CDR3 is given as TCRdb lists it.

Method: immunoSEQ multiplex PCR; TCRdb's copy keeps in-frame clones and lacks some. The sample lists about 89,000 clones; about 85% were seen once. Counting both end residues, the CDR3 totals 16 amino acids. Germline assignment: CDR1 SGHAT and CDR2 FQNNGV. Sequencing was done on a sample of peripheral blood. V gene TRBV11-2 combines with J gene TRBJ2-7; TRBD2, the table's D call, lacks a check against the DNA. This sequence was found in a male donor with acute or convalescent COVID-19. This CDR3 reads CASSFGAGRLIYEQYF.